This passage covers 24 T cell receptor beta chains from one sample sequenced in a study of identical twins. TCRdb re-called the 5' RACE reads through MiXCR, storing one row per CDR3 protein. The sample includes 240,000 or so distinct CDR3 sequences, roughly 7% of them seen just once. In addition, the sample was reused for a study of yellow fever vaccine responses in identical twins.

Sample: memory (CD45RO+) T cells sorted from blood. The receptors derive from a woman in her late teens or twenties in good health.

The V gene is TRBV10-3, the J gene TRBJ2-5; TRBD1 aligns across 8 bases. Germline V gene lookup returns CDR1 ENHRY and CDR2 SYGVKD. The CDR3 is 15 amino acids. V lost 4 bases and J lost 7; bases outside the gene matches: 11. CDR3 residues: CAISAIGQGPATQYF. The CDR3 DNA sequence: TGTGCCATCAGTGCAATCGGACAGGGCCCTGCGACCCAGTACTTC.

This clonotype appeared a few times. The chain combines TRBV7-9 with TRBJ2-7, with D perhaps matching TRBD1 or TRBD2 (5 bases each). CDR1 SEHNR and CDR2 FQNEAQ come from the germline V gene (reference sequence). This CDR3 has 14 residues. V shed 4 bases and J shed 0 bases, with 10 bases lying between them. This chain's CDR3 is CASSWDRLSYEQYF. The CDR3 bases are TGTGCCAGCAGCTGGGACCGTCTCTCCTACGAGCAGTACTTC.

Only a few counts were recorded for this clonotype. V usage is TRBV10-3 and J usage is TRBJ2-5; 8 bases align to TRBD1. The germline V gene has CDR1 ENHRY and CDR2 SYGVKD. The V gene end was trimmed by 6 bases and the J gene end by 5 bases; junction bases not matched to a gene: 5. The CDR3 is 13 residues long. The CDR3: CAIRAGGTETQYF. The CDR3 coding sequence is TGTGCCATCAGGGCAGGGGGCACGGAGACCCAGTACTTC.

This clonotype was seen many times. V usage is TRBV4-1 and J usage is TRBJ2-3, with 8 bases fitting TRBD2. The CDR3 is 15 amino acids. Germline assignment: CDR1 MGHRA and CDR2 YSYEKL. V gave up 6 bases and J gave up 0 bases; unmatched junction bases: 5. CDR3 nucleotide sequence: TGCGCCAGCAGGATTAGCGGGGTGAGCACAGATACGCAGTATTTT. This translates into CASRISGVSTDTQYF.

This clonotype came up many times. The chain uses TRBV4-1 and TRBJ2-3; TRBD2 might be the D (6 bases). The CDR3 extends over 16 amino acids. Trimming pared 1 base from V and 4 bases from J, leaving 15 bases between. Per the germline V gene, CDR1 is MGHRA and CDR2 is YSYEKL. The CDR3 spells CASSQVLTSDADTQYF. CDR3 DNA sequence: TGCGCCAGCAGCCAAGTGTTGACTAGTGATGCAGATACGCAGTATTTT.

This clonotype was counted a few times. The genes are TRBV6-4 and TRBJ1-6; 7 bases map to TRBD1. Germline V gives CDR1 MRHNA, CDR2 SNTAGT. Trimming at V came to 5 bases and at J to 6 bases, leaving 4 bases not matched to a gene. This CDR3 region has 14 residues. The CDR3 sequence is CASSPRQGNSPLHF. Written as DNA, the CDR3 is TGTGCCAGCAGTCCCCGACAGGGTAATTCACCCCTCCACTTT.

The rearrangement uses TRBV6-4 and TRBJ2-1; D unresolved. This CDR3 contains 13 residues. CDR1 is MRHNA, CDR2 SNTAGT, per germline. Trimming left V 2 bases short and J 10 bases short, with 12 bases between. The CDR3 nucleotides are TGTGCCAGCAGTGACAGGGTTGAGACGGAGCAGTTCTTC. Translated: CASSDRVETEQFF.

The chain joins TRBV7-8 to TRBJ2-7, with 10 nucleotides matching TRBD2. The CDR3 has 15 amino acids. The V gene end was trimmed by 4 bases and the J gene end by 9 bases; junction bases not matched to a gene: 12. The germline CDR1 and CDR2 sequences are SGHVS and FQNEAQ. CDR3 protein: CASSSSGLANLGQYF. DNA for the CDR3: TGTGCCAGCAGCTCCTCGGGACTAGCGAACCTAGGGCAGTACTTC.

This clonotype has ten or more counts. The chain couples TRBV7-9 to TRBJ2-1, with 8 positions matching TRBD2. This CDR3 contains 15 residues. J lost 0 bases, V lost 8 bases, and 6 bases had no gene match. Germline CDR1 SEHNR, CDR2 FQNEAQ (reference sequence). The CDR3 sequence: CASDVRGVSYNEQFF. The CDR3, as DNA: TGTGCCAGCGACGTGCGGGGGGTCTCCTACAATGAGCAGTTCTTC. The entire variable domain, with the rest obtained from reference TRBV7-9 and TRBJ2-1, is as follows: DTGVSQNPRHKITKRGQNVTFRCDPISEHNRLYWYRQTLGQGPEFLTYFQNEAQLEKSRLLSDRFSAERPKGSFSTLEIQRTEQGDSAMYLCASDVRGVSYNEQFFGPGTRLTVL.

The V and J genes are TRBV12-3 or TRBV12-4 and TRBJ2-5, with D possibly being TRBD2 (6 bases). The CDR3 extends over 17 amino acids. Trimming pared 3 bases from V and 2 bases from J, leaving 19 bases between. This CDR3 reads CASSFRAGLGGQETQYF. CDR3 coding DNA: TGTGCCAGCAGTTTCCGTGCGGGGCTCGGAGGACAAGAGACCCAGTACTTC.

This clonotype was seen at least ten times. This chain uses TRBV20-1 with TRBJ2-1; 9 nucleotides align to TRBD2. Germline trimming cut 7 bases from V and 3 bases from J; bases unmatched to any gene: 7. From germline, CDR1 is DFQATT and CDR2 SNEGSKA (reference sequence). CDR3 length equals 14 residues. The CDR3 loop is CSVRGGGDYNEQFF. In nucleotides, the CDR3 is TGCAGTGTCAGGGGCGGGGGGGACTACAATGAGCAGTTCTTC.

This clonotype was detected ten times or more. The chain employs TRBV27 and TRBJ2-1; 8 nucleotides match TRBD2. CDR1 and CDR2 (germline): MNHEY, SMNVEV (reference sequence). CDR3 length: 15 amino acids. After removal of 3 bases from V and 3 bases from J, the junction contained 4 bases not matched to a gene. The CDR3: CASSFTSGYYNEQFF. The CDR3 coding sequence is TGTGCCAGCAGTTTTACTAGCGGTTACTACAATGAGCAGTTCTTC.

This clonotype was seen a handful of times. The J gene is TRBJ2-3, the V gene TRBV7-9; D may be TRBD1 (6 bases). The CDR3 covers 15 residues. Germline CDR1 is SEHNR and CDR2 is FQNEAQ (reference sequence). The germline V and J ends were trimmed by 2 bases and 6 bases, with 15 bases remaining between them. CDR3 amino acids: CASSLRTDLRDTQYF. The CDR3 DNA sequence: TGTGCCAGCAGCTTAAGGACAGATCTGAGGGATACGCAGTATTTT. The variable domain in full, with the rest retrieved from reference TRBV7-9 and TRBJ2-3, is DTGVSQNPRHKITKRGQNVTFRCDPISEHNRLYWYRQTLGQGPEFLTYFQNEAQLEKSRLLSDRFSAERPKGSFSTLEIQRTEQGDSAMYLCASSLRTDLRDTQYFGPGTRLTVL.

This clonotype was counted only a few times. The CDR3: CASSPRQGAIYEQYF. CDR3 DNA: TGTGCCAGCAGTCCAAGACAGGGGGCGATCTACGAGCAGTACTTC. The V and J genes are TRBV6-1 and TRBJ2-7; 10 bases match TRBD1. The CDR3 totals 15 residues. Germline V gene lookup returns CDR1 MNHNS and CDR2 SASEGT. V shed 5 bases, J shed 3 bases, and the junction held 7 bases outside the gene matches.

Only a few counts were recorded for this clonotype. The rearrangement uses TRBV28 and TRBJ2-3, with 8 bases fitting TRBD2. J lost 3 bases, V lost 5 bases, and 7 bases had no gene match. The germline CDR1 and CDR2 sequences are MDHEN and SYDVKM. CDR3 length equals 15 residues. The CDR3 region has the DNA TGTGCCAGCAGTAGATCTGCGGGAGGAACAGATACGCAGTATTTT. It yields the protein CASSRSAGGTDTQYF.

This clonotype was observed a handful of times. CDR3 DNA sequence: TGTGCCAGCAGCTTACGAGTGGGACAGGGGATCACAGATACGCAGTATTTT. It is translated as CASSLRVGQGITDTQYF. The V gene is TRBV7-9, the J gene TRBJ2-3, with 10 bases aligning to TRBD1. V shed 2 bases and J 2 bases; nucleotides not matched to a gene: 7. The CDR3 totals 17 residues. Germline V gene data show CDR1 as SEHNR and CDR2 as FQNEAQ (reference sequence).

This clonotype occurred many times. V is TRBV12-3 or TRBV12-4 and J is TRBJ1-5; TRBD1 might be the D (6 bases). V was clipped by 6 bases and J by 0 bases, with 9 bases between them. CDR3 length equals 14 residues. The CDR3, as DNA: TGTGCCAGCAGCTGGACAGATAGCAATCAGCCCCAGCATTTT. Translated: CASSWTDSNQPQHF.

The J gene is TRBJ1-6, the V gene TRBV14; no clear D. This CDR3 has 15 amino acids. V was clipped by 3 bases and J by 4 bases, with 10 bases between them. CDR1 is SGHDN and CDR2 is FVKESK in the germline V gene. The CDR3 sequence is CASSHYGPYNSPLHF. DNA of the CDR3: TGTGCCAGCAGCCACTATGGACCGTATAATTCACCCCTCCACTTT. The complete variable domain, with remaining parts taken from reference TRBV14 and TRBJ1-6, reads EAGVTQFPSHSVIEKGQTVTLRCDPISGHDNLYWYRRVMGKEIKFLLHFVKESKQDESGMPNNRFLAERTGGTYSTLKVQPAELEDSGVYFCASSHYGPYNSPLHFGNGTRLTVT.

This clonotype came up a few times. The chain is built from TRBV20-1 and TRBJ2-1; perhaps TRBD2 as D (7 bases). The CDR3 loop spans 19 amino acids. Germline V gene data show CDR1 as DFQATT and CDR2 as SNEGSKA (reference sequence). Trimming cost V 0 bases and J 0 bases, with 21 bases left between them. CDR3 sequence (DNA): TGCAGTGCTAGAGATCTGGGGGGGGGCTGGTCAAGCTCCTACAATGAGCAGTTCTTC. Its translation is CSARDLGGGWSSSYNEQFF.

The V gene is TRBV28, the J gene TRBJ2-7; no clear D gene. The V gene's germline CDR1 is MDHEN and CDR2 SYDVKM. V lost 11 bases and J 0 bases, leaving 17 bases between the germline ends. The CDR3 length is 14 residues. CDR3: CASSLAHSSYEQYF. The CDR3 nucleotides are TGTGCCTCCTCCCTGGCGCATAGCTCCTACGAGCAGTACTTC.

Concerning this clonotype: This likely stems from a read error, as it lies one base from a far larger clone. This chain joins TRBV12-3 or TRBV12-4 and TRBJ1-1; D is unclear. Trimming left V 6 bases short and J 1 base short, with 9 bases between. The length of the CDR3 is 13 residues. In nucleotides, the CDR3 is TGTGCCAGCAGCCTCTGGGCGAACACTGAAGCTTTCTTT. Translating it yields CASSLWANTEAFF.

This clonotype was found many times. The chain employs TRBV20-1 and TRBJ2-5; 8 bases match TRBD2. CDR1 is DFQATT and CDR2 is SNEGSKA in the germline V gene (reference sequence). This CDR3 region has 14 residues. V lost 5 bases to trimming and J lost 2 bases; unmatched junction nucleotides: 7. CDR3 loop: CSASPLAEQETQYF. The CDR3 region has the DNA TGCAGTGCTTCTCCACTAGCGGAACAAGAGACCCAGTACTTC.

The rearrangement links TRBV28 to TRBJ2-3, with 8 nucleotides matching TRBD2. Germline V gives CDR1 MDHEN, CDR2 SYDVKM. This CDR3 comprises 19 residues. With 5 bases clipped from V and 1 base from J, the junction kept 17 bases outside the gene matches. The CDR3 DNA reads TGTGCCAGCAGTCGAGCGGGGGTCTCATCACCCCCGGGCACAGATACGCAGTATTTT. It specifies CASSRAGVSSPPGTDTQYF.

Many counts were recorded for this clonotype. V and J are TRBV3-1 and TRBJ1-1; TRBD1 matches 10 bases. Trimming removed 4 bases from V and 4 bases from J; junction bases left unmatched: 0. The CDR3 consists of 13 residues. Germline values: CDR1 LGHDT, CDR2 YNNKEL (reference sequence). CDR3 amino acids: CASSRTGGTEAFF. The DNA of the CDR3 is TGTGCCAGCAGCCGGACAGGGGGCACTGAAGCTTTCTTT. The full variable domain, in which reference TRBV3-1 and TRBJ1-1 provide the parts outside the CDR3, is DTAVSQTPKYLVTQMGNDKSIKCEQNLGHDTMYWYKQDSKKFLKIMFSYNNKELIINETVPNRFSPKSPDKAHLNLHINSLELGDSAVYFCASSRTGGTEAFFGQGTRLTVV.